A single sample gave rise to the 11 T cell receptor beta chains below, sequenced in a study of T cell repertoires in cytomegalovirus infection (dated by TCRdb to about 2019). Data came from an Illumina HiSeq 1500. TCRdb's own reprocessing of the public reads used fastp at Q25 and MiXCR and kept productive beta chains. Identical CDR3 protein sequences are pooled into one entry, listed with their most common genes and DNA. This sample has about 180,000 distinct CDR3 sequences in its table, and approximately 15% of those were observed once. The ten biggest clones cover 27% of the sample. Sequencing input: PBMCs. Receptor source: a human donor in good health (CMV status not recorded). Some clones in this sample may be carry-over from other donors' samples.

The sample holds many counts of this clonotype. This rearrangement joins TRBV29-1 to TRBJ2-7, with D unclear. CDR3 length: 13 amino acids. CDR1 and CDR2 from the germline V gene are SQVTM and ANQGSEA. V was trimmed by 0 bases and J by 0 bases, leaving 6 bases between them. CDR3 sequence (DNA): TGCAGCGTTGAAGACGCCAGCTCCTACGAGCAGTACTTC. Translated, it gives CSVEDASSYEQYF.

V is TRBV14 and J is TRBJ2-1, with D tentatively TRBD1 or TRBD2 (5 bases each). With 4 bases removed from V and 9 bases from J, the gap between germline ends came to 10 bases. In germline, CDR1 is SGHDN, CDR2 FVKESK. The length of the CDR3 is 12 residues. CDR3 sequence: CASSRGGAEQFF. The CDR3 DNA reads as TGTGCCAGCAGCCGTGGGGGAGCTGAGCAGTTCTTC.

This clonotype was detected ten times or more. This chain uses TRBV12-3 or TRBV12-4 with TRBJ2-5; 10 nucleotides line up with TRBD1. Trimming removed 4 bases from V and 4 bases from J; junction bases left unmatched: 6. The length of the CDR3 is 15 residues. CDR3 coding DNA: TGTGCCAGCAGTTCCGGGACAGGGGAGAGAGAGACCCAGTACTTC. This sequence encodes CASSSGTGERETQYF.

The V gene is TRBV4-3, the J gene TRBJ2-5; 12 bases are a match to TRBD2. Germline V gene lookup returns CDR1 LGHNA and CDR2 YSLEER. The CDR3 has 14 residues. The junction had 2 bases not matched to a gene; V was cut back by 5 bases and J by 4 bases. The CDR3 region has the DNA TGCGCCAGCAGCGAGGGACTAGCGGGAGAGACCCAGTACTTC. Translated: CASSEGLAGETQYF.

As concerns this clonotype: It may be a read error: a sequence one base away is much more abundant. The chain has TRBV11-2 and TRBJ1-1; 8 bases fit TRBD1. This CDR3 spans 15 amino acids. The germline CDR1 and CDR2 sequences are SGHAT and FQNNGV. CDR3 sequence (DNA): TGTGCCAGCAGCTTAGTTCAGGGGGCGCGGACTGAAGCTTTGTTT. Its protein product is CASSLVQGARTEALF. Drawing the rest from reference TRBV11-2 and TRBJ1-1, the complete variable domain is EAGVAQSPRYKIIEKRQSVAFWCNPISGHATLYWYQQILGQGPKLLIQFQNNGVVDDSQLPKDRFSAERLKGVDSTLKIQPAKLEDSAVYLCASSLVQGARTEALFGQGTRLTVV.

This clonotype was observed many times. This sequence joins TRBV6-5 and TRBJ2-7; no firm D call. Germline assignment: CDR1 MNHEY and CDR2 SVGAGI. V gave up 0 bases and J gave up 0 bases, with 6 bases separating them. The CDR3 covers 14 residues. This CDR3 is CASSYSYSSYEQYF. The CDR3 DNA reads as TGTGCCAGCAGTTACTCCTACAGCTCCTACGAGCAGTACTTC.

This clonotype occurred many times. V gene TRBV7-2 combines with J gene TRBJ2-5; D might be TRBD1 (6 bases). V was cut by 2 bases and J by 5 bases, with 15 bases left in between. The CDR3 loop spans 15 amino acids. In germline, CDR1 is SGHTA, CDR2 FQGNSA. The CDR3 here is CASSLNGQPGETQYF. In DNA, the CDR3 is TGTGCCAGCAGCTTAAACGGACAGCCCGGGGAGACCCAGTACTTC.

This clonotype was observed a few times. The chain recombines TRBV6-1 with TRBJ2-2, with a possible D match to TRBD1 (6 bases). Germline CDR1 is MNHNS and CDR2 is SASEGT. Trimming removed 8 bases at V and 0 bases at J, with 13 bases between. The CDR3 has 15 residues. The CDR3 loop is CASRRTDANTGELFF. Written as DNA, the CDR3 is TGTGCCAGCCGTAGGACAGACGCGAACACCGGGGAGCTGTTTTTT.

The chain couples TRBV29-1 to TRBJ2-1; 11 bases map to TRBD2. Per the germline V gene, CDR1 is SQVTM and CDR2 is ANQGSEA. The CDR3 consists of 14 residues. Trimming at V came to 2 bases and at J to 9 bases, leaving 6 bases not matched to a gene. The CDR3 DNA is TGCAGCGTTGAAATGCTAGCGGGAGGAAGTGAGCAGTTCTTC. Its protein is CSVEMLAGGSEQFF.

This clonotype was picked up a small number of times. This rearrangement joins TRBV20-1 to TRBJ1-1; tentatively, D is TRBD1 (5 bases). The V gene's germline CDR1 is DFQATT and CDR2 SNEGSKA (reference sequence). This CDR3 has 14 residues. V gave up 1 base and J gave up 7 bases, with 16 bases separating them. The CDR3 region is CSARGPRDQLEAFF. The CDR3 DNA sequence: TGCAGTGCTAGAGGCCCGCGGGACCAACTTGAAGCTTTCTTT.

In its sample, this clonotype was seen many times. The genes are TRBV7-2 and TRBJ2-1, with no clear D. CDR3 length equals 15 residues. Germline V gives CDR1 SGHTA, CDR2 FQGNSA. Trimming shortened V by 4 bases and J by 8 bases, and 18 bases separated the two germline ends. CDR3 sequence reads: CASSSAGSIQHEQFF. CDR3 in DNA: TGTGCCAGCAGCTCAGCTGGAAGTATCCAGCATGAGCAGTTCTTC.